Listed below are T cell receptor beta chains from one sample, sequenced in a study of cytomegalovirus exposure and HLA in healthy donors. Sequenced by immunoSEQ multiplex PCR; TCRdb stores in-frame clones only, minus some. This table has around 130,000 clones, about 90% appearing once. Sequenced sample: PBMCs. The receptor set was obtained from a man aged 25 to 40 in good health and CMV-seronegative. The CDR3 runs from the conserved cysteine through the conserved F or W. The order of the fields is D gene, V gene, J gene, clone size, CDR3 DNA, CDR3 protein. The D gene is left open where the match is weak. For some rows the clone size is stated as once, few or many, or as a class when expanded; others skip it.

d_call: TRBD2; v_call: TRBV9; j_call: TRBJ2-3; clone_size: NA; cdr3_nt: TGTGCCAGCAGCGTAGGGGGACTAGCTCCCCGCACAGATACGCAGTATTTT; cdr3_aa: CASSVGGLAPRTDTQYF
d_call: NA; v_call: TRBV19; j_call: TRBJ2-2; clone_size: NA; cdr3_nt: TGTGCCACCACGGTTCAGGGAGGCACCGGGGAGCTGTTTTTT; cdr3_aa: CATTVQGGTGELFF
d_call: TRBD1; v_call: TRBV7-9; j_call: TRBJ1-5; clone_size: NA; cdr3_nt: TGTGCCAGCAGCCCGGGGACAGGGGTTTATAGCAATCAGCCCCAGCATTTT; cdr3_aa: CASSPGTGVYSNQPQHF
d_call: TRBD1; v_call: TRBV5-1; j_call: TRBJ2-7; clone_size: few; cdr3_nt: TGCGCCAGCAGCTTCGGCGGGACAGGCTTCTACGAGCAGTACTTC; cdr3_aa: CASSFGGTGFYEQYF
d_call: NA; v_call: TRBV5-1; j_call: TRBJ2-6; clone_size: NA; cdr3_nt: TGCGCCAGCAGCTTGTCCGGGACTGGGGCCAACGTCCTGACTTTC; cdr3_aa: CASSLSGTGANVLTF
d_call: TRBD1; v_call: TRBV5-1; j_call: TRBJ2-2; clone_size: NA; cdr3_nt: TGCGCCAGCCAAATCCAGGGGGCATACACCGGGGAGCTGTTTTTT; cdr3_aa: CASQIQGAYTGELFF
d_call: TRBD2; v_call: TRBV7-6; j_call: TRBJ2-1; clone_size: NA; cdr3_nt: TGTGCCAGCAGCATTAGCGGGGCTTACAATGAGCAGTTCTTC; cdr3_aa: CASSISGAYNEQFF
d_call: TRBD1; v_call: TRBV11-2; j_call: TRBJ2-5; clone_size: NA; cdr3_nt: TGTGCCAGCAGCCCCTGGGACAGACAAGAGACCCAGTACTTC; cdr3_aa: CASSPWDRQETQYF
d_call: NA; v_call: TRBV2; j_call: TRBJ1-1; clone_size: NA; cdr3_nt: TGTGCCAGCAGTGAACGACAGTTGAACACTGAAGCTTTCTTT; cdr3_aa: CASSERQLNTEAFF
d_call: NA; v_call: TRBV19; j_call: TRBJ2-5; clone_size: NA; cdr3_nt: TGTGCCAGTAGTATCCGGGACCAAGAGACCCAGTACTTC; cdr3_aa: CASSIRDQETQYF
d_call: TRBD1; v_call: TRBV18; j_call: TRBJ1-4; clone_size: NA; cdr3_nt: TGTGCCAGCTCACCGAGAGACGGCAGGGGGCAAACCCAACTGTTTTTT; cdr3_aa: CASSPRDGRGQTQLFF
d_call: NA; v_call: TRBV5-1; j_call: TRBJ2-7; clone_size: NA; cdr3_nt: TGCGCCAGCAGCTTGGGCAGGGCGGGAGAGCAGTACTTC; cdr3_aa: CASSLGRAGEQYF
d_call: NA; v_call: TRBV29-1; j_call: TRBJ2-1; clone_size: NA; cdr3_nt: TGCAGCGTTGAGGCCACCAGGATAGGCTCCTACAATGAGCAGTTCTTC; cdr3_aa: CSVEATRIGSYNEQFF
d_call: NA; v_call: TRBV4-3; j_call: TRBJ2-3; clone_size: NA; cdr3_nt: TGCGCCAGCAGCCAAGACAGAGGCGGGGGCTCAGATACGCAGTATTTT; cdr3_aa: CASSQDRGGGSDTQYF
d_call: NA; v_call: TRBV11-1; j_call: TRBJ2-3; clone_size: NA; cdr3_nt: TGTGCCAGCAGCTCACCTCGGGGCAGGGGGTATTTT; cdr3_aa: CASSSPRGRGYF
d_call: NA; v_call: TRBV4-3; j_call: TRBJ1-4; clone_size: NA; cdr3_nt: TGCGCCAGCAGCCAAGATAAGGGGGGGATGGAGGAAAAACTGTTTTTT; cdr3_aa: CASSQDKGGMEEKLFF
d_call: NA; v_call: TRBV19; j_call: TRBJ1-1; clone_size: NA; cdr3_nt: TGTGCCAGTAGTATAATTGGACAGAACACTGAAGCTTTCTTT; cdr3_aa: CASSIIGQNTEAFF
d_call: NA; v_call: TRBV11-2; j_call: TRBJ2-7; clone_size: NA; cdr3_nt: TGTGCCAGCAGCTTAGATGTCCAGTCCTACGAGCAGTACTTC; cdr3_aa: CASSLDVQSYEQYF
d_call: TRBD1; v_call: TRBV2; j_call: TRBJ2-4; clone_size: NA; cdr3_nt: TGTGCCAGCAGTCGGGACAGCAACATTCAGTACTTC; cdr3_aa: CASSRDSNIQYF
d_call: TRBD1; v_call: TRBV19; j_call: TRBJ2-7; clone_size: NA; cdr3_nt: TGTGCCAGTAGTACGGCTGGGACAGGGGTCGAGCAGTACTTC; cdr3_aa: CASSTAGTGVEQYF
d_call: TRBD1; v_call: TRBV11-2; j_call: TRBJ2-5; clone_size: NA; cdr3_nt: TGTGCCAGCAACCGGCAGGGGGCCGGAGAGACCCAGTACTTC; cdr3_aa: CASNRQGAGETQYF
d_call: TRBD1; v_call: TRBV11-2; j_call: TRBJ2-3; clone_size: few; cdr3_nt: TGTGCCAGCAGCTCCTCTTCCTGGGACAGGGGCACAGATACGCAGTATTTT; cdr3_aa: CASSSSSWDRGTDTQYF
d_call: NA; v_call: TRBV6-1; j_call: TRBJ2-7; clone_size: NA; cdr3_nt: TGTGCCAGCAGTGAAGCTACTGCCTGGGAGCAGTACTTC; cdr3_aa: CASSEATAWEQYF
d_call: NA; v_call: TRBV25-1; j_call: TRBJ2-6; clone_size: NA; cdr3_nt: TGTGCCAGCAGTGCGGGGGAGAGGGCTGGGGCCAACGTCCTGACTTTC; cdr3_aa: CASSAGERAGANVLTF
d_call: TRBD1; v_call: TRBV19; j_call: TRBJ1-5; clone_size: NA; cdr3_nt: TGTGCCAGTGGGCGGGACAGGGGTAGCAATCAGCCCCAGCATTTT; cdr3_aa: CASGRDRGSNQPQHF
d_call: TRBD1; v_call: TRBV29-1; j_call: TRBJ2-5; clone_size: NA; cdr3_nt: TGCAGCGGGACCGGGACAGGGGGCTATGGGGAGACCCAGTACTTC; cdr3_aa: CSGTGTGGYGETQYF
d_call: NA; v_call: TRBV7-9; j_call: TRBJ1-1; clone_size: NA; cdr3_nt: TGTGCCAGCAGCTTATCCCTCGACACGGAAGCGGGACCTGAAGCTTTCTTT; cdr3_aa: CASSLSLDTEAGPEAFF
d_call: NA; v_call: TRBV9; j_call: TRBJ1-6; clone_size: NA; cdr3_nt: TGTGCCAGCAGCGTGGGCAGGGTTAATTCACCCCTCCACTTT; cdr3_aa: CASSVGRVNSPLHF
d_call: TRBD1; v_call: TRBV5-6; j_call: TRBJ2-7; clone_size: once; cdr3_nt: TGTGCCAGCAGCGCCGGGACAGGGAATTACGAGCAGTACTTC; cdr3_aa: CASSAGTGNYEQYF
d_call: TRBD2; v_call: TRBV11-2; j_call: TRBJ2-7; clone_size: NA; cdr3_nt: TGTGCCAGCAGCCCTCTAGCGGGGGGGAGCTCCTACGAGCAGTACTTC; cdr3_aa: CASSPLAGGSSYEQYF
d_call: NA; v_call: TRBV9; j_call: TRBJ1-2; clone_size: NA; cdr3_nt: TGTGCCAGCAGCGTAGGCCAGGGAGGCTACACCTTC; cdr3_aa: CASSVGQGGYTF
d_call: TRBD1; v_call: TRBV4-1; j_call: TRBJ2-5; clone_size: NA; cdr3_nt: TGCGCCAGCAGCTCCGGGACAGGGGGAAGAGAGACCCAGTACTTC; cdr3_aa: CASSSGTGGRETQYF
d_call: TRBD2; v_call: TRBV27; j_call: TRBJ2-5; clone_size: NA; cdr3_nt: TGTGCCAGCAGTTTATGGCGGGGGGCCGGGGAGACCCAGTACTTC; cdr3_aa: CASSLWRGAGETQYF
d_call: NA; v_call: TRBV5-6; j_call: TRBJ1-2; clone_size: once; cdr3_nt: TGTGCCAGCAGCCCGGAAGGGGGTCCTAACTATGGCTACACCTTC; cdr3_aa: CASSPEGGPNYGYTF
d_call: NA; v_call: TRBV9; j_call: TRBJ1-1; clone_size: NA; cdr3_nt: TGTGCCAGCAGCGTTGCGCCCGGGGGGGAACCGGAAGCTTTCTTT; cdr3_aa: CASSVAPGGEPEAFF
d_call: NA; v_call: TRBV6-6; j_call: TRBJ1-1; clone_size: NA; cdr3_nt: TGTGCCAGCAGTTACGACGGGGGGGTGAACACTGAAGCTTTCTTT; cdr3_aa: CASSYDGGVNTEAFF
d_call: TRBD1; v_call: TRBV19; j_call: TRBJ1-5; clone_size: NA; cdr3_nt: TGTGCCAGTAGTAAAACAGGGGGTGGGAGCAATCAGCCCCAGCATTTT; cdr3_aa: CASSKTGGGSNQPQHF
d_call: TRBD1; v_call: TRBV28; j_call: TRBJ1-2; clone_size: NA; cdr3_nt: TGTGCCAGTCAGGGGGGAAGTTATGGCTACACCTTC; cdr3_aa: CASQGGSYGYTF
d_call: NA; v_call: TRBV4-1; j_call: TRBJ2-5; clone_size: NA; cdr3_nt: TGCGCCAGCAGCCAAGGCCCCGGGACTTCCAGGACCCAGTACTTC; cdr3_aa: CASSQGPGTSRTQYF
d_call: TRBD1; v_call: TRBV13; j_call: TRBJ2-7; clone_size: NA; cdr3_nt: TGTGCCAGCAGCTCAGGGGACAGGCTAAACTTC; cdr3_aa: CASSSGDRLNF